This TCR beta chain appears in the sequencing data of a study of vaccination and CD4 T cells after COVID-19. Treatment denoted: approximately 9-day PBMC culture with coronavirus spike peptide pools or control peptides (ViraFEST assay). Regarding this clonotype: What it recognizes is unknown.

The V gene end was trimmed by 5 bases and the J gene end by 5 bases; junction bases not matched to a gene: 9. This CDR3 spans 15 amino acids. Looked up from germline, CDR1 is MNHNS and CDR2 is SASEGT. The Oncomine TCR Beta short-read assay was what sequenced the DNA obtained from cultured CD4+ T cells. MiXCR, run by TCRdb on the PCR reads, gives a single entry per CDR3 protein. The sample contains some 20,000 distinct CDR3 sequences, around 58% of which appear only once. The chain employs TRBV6-1 and TRBJ2-5; 9 bases are shared with TRBD2. Sequencing was done on a sample of CD4+ T cells from blood, cultured in vitro. This receptor was identified in a human donor who had recovered from COVID-19. The DNA of the CDR3 is TGTGCCAGCAGTACTACAGCGGGAGGCTGGGAGACCCAGTACTTC. Translated, it gives CASSTTAGGWETQYF.